The rows below give T cell receptor beta chains drawn from one sample of a study of CD8+ T cells in alopecia areata. The assay was immunoSEQ multiplex PCR, and TCRdb's table has in-frame clones only and misses some. The sample contains fewer than 250,000 clones, roughly two fifths of which appear only once. Material: CD4+ T cells sorted from blood, obtained at approximately week 30, from a patient treated with tofacitinib. Receptors were obtained from a human donor with alopecia areata. Both conserved end residues are part of each CDR3. The order of the fields is J gene, clone size, V gene, D gene, CDR3 protein, CDR3 DNA. A D gene is named only where the DNA matches it firmly. Rows may omit the clone size; those that give it use once, few, many or a size class.

>TRBJ2-7|NA|TRBV25-1|TRBD2
CASRGLASQDEQYF
TGTGCCAGCAGGGGACTAGCGTCACAGGACGAGCAGTACTTC
>TRBJ2-3|few|TRBV5-1|TRBD1
CASSSETGAGYTQYF
TGCGCCAGCAGCTCGGAGACAGGGGCTGGGTATACGCAGTATTTT
>TRBJ2-4|NA|TRBV29-1|NA
CSVVGGAQNIQYF
TGCAGCGTGGTGGGGGGGGCTCAAAACATTCAGTACTTC
>TRBJ1-2|few|TRBV29-1|NA
CSVALNGGYTF
TGCAGCGTTGCCCTTAATGGTGGCTACACCTTC
>TRBJ1-1|NA|TRBV7-9|NA
CALLGAEAFF
TGTGCCCTATTGGGCGCTGAAGCTTTCTTT
>TRBJ2-7|few|TRBV2|NA
CASSEGLGTEQYF
TGTGCCAGCAGTGAGGGTCTAGGAACCGAGCAGTACTTC
>TRBJ1-2|few|TRBV9|TRBD1
CASSVRGTATKPWELWGSYTF
TGTGCCAGCAGCGTCCGGGGGACAGCCACAAAACCCTGGGAACTATGGGGGAGCTACACCTTC
>TRBJ1-4|NA|TRBV29-1|NA
CSVVRENEKLFF
TGCAGCGTTGTCCGCGAGAATGAAAAACTGTTTTTT
>TRBJ1-5|NA|TRBV6-6|NA
CASSFLDTRGNQPQHF
TGTGCCAGCAGCTTCCTGGACACCAGAGGAAATCAGCCCCAGCATTTT
>TRBJ2-7|NA|TRBV5-1|TRBD2
CASSPGLAGARGRNEQYF
TGCGCCAGCAGTCCGGGACTAGCGGGGGCCCGTGGTAGGAACGAGCAGTACTTC
>TRBJ1-2|many|TRBV18|TRBD1
CASSPDDRTGGGGYTF
TGTGCCAGCTCACCGGACGACAGAACAGGGGGTGGTGGCTACACCTTC
>TRBJ2-7|few|TRBV5-1|NA
CASSVSEGAGQYEQYF
TGCGCCAGCAGCGTATCGGAGGGGGCTGGACAATACGAGCAGTACTTC
>TRBJ1-2|NA|TRBV9|NA
CASSVTGNYGYTF
TGTGCCAGCAGCGTGACAGGAAACTATGGCTACACCTTC
>TRBJ2-5|NA|TRBV7-8|NA
CASSLGTNQETQYF
TGTGCCAGCAGCCTAGGGACAAATCAAGAGACCCAGTACTTC
>TRBJ2-1|NA|TRBV7-9|NA
CASSPQRTSGFPYNEQFF
TGTGCCAGCAGCCCACAACGGACCAGTGGGTTCCCCTACAATGAGCAGTTCTTC
>TRBJ2-1|once|TRBV30|NA
CAYKREGFVGNEQFF
TGTGCCTACAAACGAGAGGGATTCGTAGGGAATGAGCAGTTCTTC
>TRBJ2-7|few|TRBV7-9|NA
CASSVTGYEQYF
TGTGCCAGCAGCGTGACCGGATACGAGCAGTACTTC
>TRBJ1-2|NA|TRBV18|TRBD1
CASSPYSNPGQGNYGYTF
TGTGCCAGCTCACCCTATTCCAATCCGGGACAGGGGAACTATGGCTACACCTTC
>TRBJ2-7|few|TRBV27|TRBD1
CASRSAGQGTYEQYF
TGTGCCAGCAGGTCAGCGGGACAGGGGACCTACGAGCAGTACTTC
>TRBJ2-2|NA|TRBV2|NA
CASRGTATGELFF
TGTGCCAGCAGAGGGACTGCTACCGGGGAGCTGTTTTTT
>TRBJ1-5|NA|TRBV30|NA
CAWSVDSNQPQHF
TGTGCCTGGAGTGTCGATAGCAATCAGCCCCAGCATTTT
>TRBJ2-7|NA|TRBV23-1|NA
CASSPRQASYEQYF
TGCGCCAGCAGTCCCAGACAGGCCTCCTACGAGCAGTACTTC
>TRBJ2-7|NA|TRBV5-4|NA
CASSLGRDRPYEQYF
TGTGCCAGCAGCTTGGGAAGGGATCGTCCCTACGAGCAGTACTTC
>TRBJ1-5|NA|TRBV2|NA
CASSGQYNQPQHF
TGTGCCAGCAGTGGACAGTACAATCAGCCCCAGCATTTT
>TRBJ2-7|NA|TRBV30|TRBD1
CAWSRRTGAYEQYF
TGTGCCTGGAGTCGGAGGACAGGGGCTTACGAGCAGTACTTC
>TRBJ2-7|NA|TRBV5-1|TRBD2
CASSFGGGSNYEQYF
TGCGCCAGCAGCTTCGGCGGGGGGTCCAACTACGAGCAGTACTTC
>TRBJ2-5|NA|TRBV5-1|NA
CASIAALSGSGETQYF
TGCGCCAGCATCGCGGCCCTTTCAGGGTCGGGGGAGACCCAGTACTTC
>TRBJ2-1|NA|TRBV30|TRBD2
CAWSVVGLAGKREQFF
TGTGCCTGGAGTGTAGTAGGACTAGCGGGGAAGCGTGAGCAGTTCTTC
>TRBJ2-3|NA|TRBV4-1|NA
CASRKENIPDTQYF
TGCGCCAGCAGAAAAGAGAATATCCCAGATACGCAGTATTTT
>TRBJ2-4|few|TRBV11-2|NA
CASSYGQSRRNIQYF
TGTGCCAGCAGCTATGGACAAAGTCGGAGAAACATTCAGTACTTC
>TRBJ1-4|few|TRBV9|NA
CASSARPDSEKLFF
TGTGCCAGCAGCGCCCGCCCTGATAGCGAAAAACTGTTTTTT
>TRBJ2-3|few|TRBV5-1|NA
CASSLEGTDTQYF
TGCGCCAGCAGCTTGGAGGGCACAGATACGCAGTATTTT
>TRBJ2-3|few|TRBV14|NA
CASSQARETDTQYF
TGTGCCAGCAGCCAAGCCCGGGAGACAGATACGCAGTATTTT
>TRBJ1-2|few|TRBV6-5|NA
CASSQLTNYGYTF
TGTGCCAGCAGCCAACTTACTAACTATGGCTACACCTTC
>TRBJ2-5|few|TRBV21-1|NA
CASTLAGGQSQETQYF
TGTGCCTCCACCCTAGCCGGCGGACAGTCCCAAGAGACCCAGTACTTC
>TRBJ2-7|few|TRBV15|NA
CATSRGAARSEQYF
TGTGCCACCAGCAGAGGGGCCGCTCGTAGCGAGCAGTACTTC
>TRBJ2-2|NA|TRBV18|TRBD1
CASSRDSTNTGELFF
TGTGCCAGCTCAAGGGACAGTACGAACACCGGGGAGCTGTTTTTT
>TRBJ2-2|NA|TRBV4-2|NA
CASSPTGARQNTGELFF
TGTGCCAGCAGCCCAACGGGGGCCCGACAGAACACCGGGGAGCTGTTTTTT
>TRBJ1-2|NA|TRBV29-1|TRBD1
CSVLDRGQDGYTF
TGCAGCGTATTAGACAGGGGGCAGGATGGCTACACCTTC
>TRBJ2-2|NA|TRBV5-1|NA
CASSLNWGHNTGELFF
TGCGCCAGCAGCTTGAATTGGGGGCACAACACCGGGGAGCTGTTTTTT
>TRBJ2-4|many|TRBV12-5|NA
CASGSDSAKNIQYF
TGTGCTAGTGGTTCTGACTCTGCCAAAAACATTCAGTACTTC
>TRBJ2-3|few|TRBV30|NA
CAWSRLNTDTQYF
TGTGCCTGGTCCAGGCTGAACACAGATACGCAGTATTTT
>TRBJ2-4|few|TRBV27|NA
CASSLVGLAKNIQYF
TGTGCCAGCAGTTTAGTTGGGCTAGCCAAAAACATTCAGTACTTC
>TRBJ1-4|NA|TRBV20-1|NA
CSAWNNEKLFF
TGCAGTGCTTGGAACAACGAAAAACTGTTTTTT
>TRBJ2-1|NA|TRBV11-1|TRBD2
CASSQREQFF
TGTGCCAGCAGCCAGCGGGAACAGTTCTTC
>TRBJ1-5|NA|TRBV6-5|NA
CASRKGLRTHQPQHF
TGTGCCAGCAGAAAAGGGTTGAGGACTCATCAGCCCCAGCATTTT
>TRBJ2-2|few|TRBV5-1|NA
CASRTGTGELFF
TGCGCCAGCAGAACAGGCACCGGGGAGCTGTTTTTT
>TRBJ1-3|NA|TRBV29-1|TRBD1
CSVQGQAGNTIYF
TGCAGCGTTCAAGGACAGGCTGGAAACACCATATATTTT
>TRBJ2-7|NA|TRBV10-3|NA
CAISEGVGQYF
TGTGCCATCAGTGAAGGGGTAGGGCAGTACTTC
>TRBJ1-4|NA|TRBV6-5|NA
CASSKDPSDEKLFF
TGTGCCAGCAGTAAAGACCCGAGCGATGAAAAACTGTTTTTT
>TRBJ2-7|few|TRBV30|NA
CAWSVVRGEQYF
TGTGCCTGGAGTGTAGTCAGGGGCGAGCAGTACTTC
>TRBJ2-1|NA|TRBV2|TRBD2
CASSEGLAVNNEQFF
TGTGCCAGCAGTGAAGGACTAGCGGTAAACAATGAGCAGTTCTTC
>TRBJ2-7|NA|TRBV5-1|NA
CASSSRGSFVEQYF
TGCGCCAGCAGCTCCCGAGGCTCATTTGTCGAGCAGTACTTC
>TRBJ2-6|few|TRBV6-5|NA
CASSPMVTGANVLTF
TGTGCCAGCAGCCCTATGGTCACTGGGGCCAACGTCCTGACTTTC
>TRBJ2-3|NA|TRBV29-1|NA
CSVHREDTQYF
TGCAGCGTTCACCGGGAAGATACGCAGTATTTT
>TRBJ1-5|NA|TRBV6-5|NA
CASRGFSNQPQHF
TGTGCCAGCAGGGGGTTTAGCAATCAGCCCCAGCATTTT
>TRBJ2-5|few|TRBV4-1|NA
CASSQGAAAQETQYF
TGCGCCAGCAGCCAAGGGGCGGCGGCACAAGAGACCCAGTACTTC
>TRBJ1-5|NA|TRBV6-5|TRBD1
CATGTGGNQPQHF
TGTGCCACCGGGACAGGCGGAAATCAGCCCCAGCATTTT
>TRBJ1-1|NA|TRBV19|TRBD1
CASSLQGSNTEAFF
TGTGCCAGTAGCCTACAGGGGTCGAACACTGAAGCTTTCTTT
>TRBJ2-7|few|TRBV7-9|TRBD1
CASSPTTGVEQYF
TGTGCCAGCAGCCCAACCACAGGGGTCGAGCAGTACTTC